The TCR beta chain described here comes from a study of shared clonotypes between healthy human individuals. Authors' analysis steps: Filtering of immunoSEQ junctional sequences could not match full-length read filtering. Only in-frame clones appear in the TCRdb table, and some are missing; sequencing was by immunoSEQ multiplex PCR. V, J and clone size derive from that table, while D and trimming were established from the DNA sequence. The sample shows around 1,100,000 clones, 60% to 85% of them seen only once. V was pared by 7 bases and J by 9 bases, with 15 bases of the junction left unmatched. This CDR3 region has 15 residues. Germline CDR1 and CDR2: MDHEN and SYDVKM.

V is TRBV28 and J is TRBJ2-3, with 8 bases matching TRBD2. This TCR derives from a man younger than 30 in good health. Some clones in this sample may be carry-over from other donors' samples. Sequenced sample: memory CD4+ T cells from PBMCs. The subset denotes: CD45RA-negative fraction. The CDR3 loop reads CASTQGSGTPGTQYF. The DNA of the CDR3 is TGTGCCAGCACCCAAGGTAGCGGGACCCCAGGGACGCAGTATTTT.